The following is a T cell receptor beta chain sequence with its context. This entry is derived from a study of blood T cell repertoires in COVID-19. Across the study: PBMCs, B-cell-depleted T cells, or T cells were the source of the cDNA or gDNA that made up the material.

Data came from immunoSEQ multiplex PCR; TCRdb stores just in-frame clones and leaves some out. The sample lists roughly 250,000 clones, 75% to 85% occurring once. J lost 1 base, V lost 6 bases, and 2 bases had no gene match. Germline V gene sequence: CDR1 MNHEY, CDR2 SMNVEV (reference sequence). There are 14 residues in the CDR3. This chain joins TRBV27 and TRBJ2-7; TRBD1 matches 11 bases. The TCR sequence derives from a human donor in a cohort sampled during active COVID-19. Sequencing was done on a sample of peripheral blood. CDR3: CASRGTGGSYEQYF. DNA of the CDR3: TGTGCCAGCAGGGGGACAGGGGGTTCCTACGAGCAGTACTTC.